This TCR beta chain was recovered during a study of shared clonotypes between healthy human individuals. Findings and caveats of the study: The small donor group covered limited genetic and exposure diversity. Sampling used blood alone; tissue repertoires probably differ.

Naive CD8 populations comprised CD45RO-negative cells positively selected for CCR7, excluding terminally differentiated effector memory CD45RA+ cells. V was pared by 0 bases and J by 2 bases, with 5 bases of the junction left unmatched. CDR3 length equals 15 residues. The germline CDR1 and CDR2 sequences are SGHRS and YFSETQ. Sorted-subset replicate PCRs used around 220 ng DNA, about 30,000 T cell genomes. Original processing notes: Junction-only sequences without quality scores were provided by ImmunoSEQ, so filtering was different. The data were produced by immunoSEQ multiplex PCR, yet TCRdb's version contains in-frame clones alone and is incomplete. V, J and clone size are taken as reported in that table, and D and trimming were inferred from the DNA itself. In the table there are about 2.1 million clones, just over 90% of which are singletons. Comment on this clone: The antigen is undetermined. This CDR3 is also generated by other DNA sequences in the sample.

The TCR originated in a young man in good health. Some clones in this sample may be carry-over from other donors' samples. The V gene is TRBV5-1, the J gene TRBJ2-7, with TRBD1 identical over 7 bases. The sequencing input was naive CD8+ T cells from PBMCs. The CDR3 region is CASSLVRDSPYEQYF. The CDR3 nucleotides are TGCGCCAGCAGCTTGGTACGGGACAGTCCCTACGAGCAGTACTTC.